The T cell receptor beta chain under discussion was sequenced for a study of CD8 T cells in ankylosing spondylitis. TCRdb fed the 5' RACE reads into MiXCR, producing one record per CDR3 protein. The repertoire holds approximately 350,000 distinct CDR3 sequences, with approximately 22% as singletons. This CDR3 spans 14 amino acids. V lost 5 bases and J lost 4, with 13 bases in between. The chain carries TRBV12-3 or TRBV12-4 and TRBJ2-3; perhaps TRBD2 as D (6 bases). The origin of this receptor is a male donor with ankylosing spondylitis or in good health (not recorded which). Sample: blood, either unsorted or a sorted T cell fraction (not recorded which). CDR3 residues: CASSARLGADTQYF. The CDR3 DNA reads as TGTGCCAGCAGTGCTAGACTAGGAGCAGATACGCAGTATTTT.